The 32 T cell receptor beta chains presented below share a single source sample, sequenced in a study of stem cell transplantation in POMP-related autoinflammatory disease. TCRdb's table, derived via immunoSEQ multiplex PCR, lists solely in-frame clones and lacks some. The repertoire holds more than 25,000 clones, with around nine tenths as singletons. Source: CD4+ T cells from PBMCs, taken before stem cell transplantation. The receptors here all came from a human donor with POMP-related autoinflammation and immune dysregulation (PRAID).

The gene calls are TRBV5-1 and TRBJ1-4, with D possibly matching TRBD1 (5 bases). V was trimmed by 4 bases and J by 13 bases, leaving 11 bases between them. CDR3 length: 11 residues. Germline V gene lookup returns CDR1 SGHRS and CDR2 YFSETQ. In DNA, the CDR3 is TGCGCCAGCAGCATTGAGGGGAGACTGTTTTTT. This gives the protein CASSIEGRLFF.

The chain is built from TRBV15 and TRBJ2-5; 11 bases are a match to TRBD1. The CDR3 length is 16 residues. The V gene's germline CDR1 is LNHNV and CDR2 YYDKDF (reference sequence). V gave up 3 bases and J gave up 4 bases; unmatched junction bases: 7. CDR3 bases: TGTGCCACCAGCAGGCGGACAGGGGGCGAGGGAGAGACCCAGTACTTC. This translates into CATSRRTGGEGETQYF.

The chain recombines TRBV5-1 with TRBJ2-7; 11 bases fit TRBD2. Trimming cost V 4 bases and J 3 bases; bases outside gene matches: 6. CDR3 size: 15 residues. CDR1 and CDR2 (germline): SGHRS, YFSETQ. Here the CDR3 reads CASSRTSGSIYEQYF. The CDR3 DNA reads TGCGCCAGCAGCAGAACTAGCGGGAGTATCTACGAGCAGTACTTC.

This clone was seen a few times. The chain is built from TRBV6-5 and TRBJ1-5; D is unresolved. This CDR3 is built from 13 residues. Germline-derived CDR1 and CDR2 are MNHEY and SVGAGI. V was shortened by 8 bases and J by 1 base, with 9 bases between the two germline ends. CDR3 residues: CASGRISNQPQHF. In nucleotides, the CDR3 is TGTGCCAGCGGGAGAATCAGCAATCAGCCCCAGCATTTT.

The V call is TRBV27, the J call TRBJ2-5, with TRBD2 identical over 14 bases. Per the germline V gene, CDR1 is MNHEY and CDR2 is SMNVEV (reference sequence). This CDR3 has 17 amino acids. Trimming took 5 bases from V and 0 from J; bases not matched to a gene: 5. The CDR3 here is CASSPTSGRAYQETQYF. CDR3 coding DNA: TGTGCCAGCAGTCCGACTAGCGGGAGGGCGTACCAAGAGACCCAGTACTTC.

CDR3 sequence: CASSEDSSYNEQFF. The CDR3 DNA reads as TGTGCCAGCAGCGAGGACAGTTCCTACAATGAGCAGTTCTTC. The rearrangement links TRBV2 to TRBJ2-1; TRBD1 is a possible D gene (6 bases). Looked up from germline, CDR1 is SNHLY and CDR2 is FYNNEI. CDR3 length equals 14 residues. Between the trimmed V and J ends, which lost 6 bases and 1 base, there was a span of 10 bases.

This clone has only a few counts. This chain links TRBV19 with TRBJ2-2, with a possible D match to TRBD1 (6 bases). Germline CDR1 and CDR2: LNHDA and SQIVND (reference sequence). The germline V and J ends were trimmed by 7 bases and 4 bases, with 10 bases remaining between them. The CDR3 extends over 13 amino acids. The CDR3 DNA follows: TGTGCCAGTACCCTAGGGGGCACCGGGGAGCTGTTTTTT. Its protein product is CASTLGGTGELFF.

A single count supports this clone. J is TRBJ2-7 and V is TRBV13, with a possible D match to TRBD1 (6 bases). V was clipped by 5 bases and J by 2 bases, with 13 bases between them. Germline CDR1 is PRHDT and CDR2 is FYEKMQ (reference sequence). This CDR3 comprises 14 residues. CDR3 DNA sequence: TGTGCCAGCAGCCCAAAGGCAGGGGCCTACGAGCAGTACTTC. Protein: CASSPKAGAYEQYF.

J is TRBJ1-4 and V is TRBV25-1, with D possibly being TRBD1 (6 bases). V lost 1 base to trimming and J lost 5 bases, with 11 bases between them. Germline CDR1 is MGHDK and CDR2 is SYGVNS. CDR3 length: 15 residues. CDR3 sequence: CASSEFEGGNEKLFF. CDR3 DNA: TGTGCCAGCAGTGAATTCGAGGGGGGCAATGAAAAACTGTTTTTT.

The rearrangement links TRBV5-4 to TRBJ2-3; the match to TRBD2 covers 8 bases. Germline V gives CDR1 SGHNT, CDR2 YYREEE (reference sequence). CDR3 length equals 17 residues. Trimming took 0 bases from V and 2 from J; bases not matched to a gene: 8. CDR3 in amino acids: CASSLGGIAGITDTQYF. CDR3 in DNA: TGTGCCAGCAGCTTGGGGGGGATAGCGGGAATCACAGATACGCAGTATTTT.

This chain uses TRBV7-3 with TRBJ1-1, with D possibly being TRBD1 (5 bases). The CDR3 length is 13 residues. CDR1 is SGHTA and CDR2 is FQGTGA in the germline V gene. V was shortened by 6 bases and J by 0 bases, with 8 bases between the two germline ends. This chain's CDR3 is CASSRGVNTEAFF. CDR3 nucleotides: TGTGCCAGCAGTCGAGGGGTGAACACTGAAGCTTTCTTT.

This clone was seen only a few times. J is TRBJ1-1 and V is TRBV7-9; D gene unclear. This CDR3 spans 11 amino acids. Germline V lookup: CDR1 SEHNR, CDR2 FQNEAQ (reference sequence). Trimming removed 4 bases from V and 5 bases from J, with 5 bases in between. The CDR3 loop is CASSSKTEAFF. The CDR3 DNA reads TGTGCCAGCAGCTCGAAAACTGAAGCTTTCTTT.

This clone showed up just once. The CDR3 DNA sequence: TGTGCCAGCTCACTTCGACAGGGGGTCGGAAAGACCCAGTACTTC. Translating gives CASSLRQGVGKTQYF. The chain carries TRBV18 and TRBJ2-5; 9 nucleotides line up with TRBD1. CDR1 and CDR2 (germline): KGHSH, LQKENI. The CDR3 loop spans 15 amino acids. V trimming: 4 bases; J trimming: 6 bases; junction bases outside the gene matches: 9.

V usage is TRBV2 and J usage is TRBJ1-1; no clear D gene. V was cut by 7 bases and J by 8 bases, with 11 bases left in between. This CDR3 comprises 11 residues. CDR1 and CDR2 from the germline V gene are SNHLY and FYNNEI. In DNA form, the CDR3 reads TGTGCCAGCACCCGGCGCAACGAAGCTTTCTTT. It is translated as CASTRRNEAFF. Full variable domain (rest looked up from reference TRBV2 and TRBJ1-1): EPEVTQTPSHQVTQMGQEVILRCVPISNHLYFYWYRQILGQKVEFLVSFYNNEISEKSEIFDDQFSVERPDGSNFTLKIRSTKLEDSAMYFCASTRRNEAFFGQGTRLTVV.

In DNA form, the CDR3 reads TGTGTCAGAAGCTTAGCGGAGGGACAGGGTCGGAGAAAGGAGCAGTTCTTC. It is translated as CVRSLAEGQGRRKEQFF. The chain couples TRBV7-5 to TRBJ2-1; the D call TRBD1 from the table was never checked on the DNA. TRBV7-5 is described as a pseudogene. CDR3 length: 17 residues.

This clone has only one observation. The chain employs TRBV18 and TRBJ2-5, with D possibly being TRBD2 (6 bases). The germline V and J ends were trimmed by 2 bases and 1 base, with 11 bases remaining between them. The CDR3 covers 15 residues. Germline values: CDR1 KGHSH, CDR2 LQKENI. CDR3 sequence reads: CASSPNGRGQETQYF. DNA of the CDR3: TGTGCCAGCTCACCAAACGGGAGAGGCCAAGAGACCCAGTACTTC.

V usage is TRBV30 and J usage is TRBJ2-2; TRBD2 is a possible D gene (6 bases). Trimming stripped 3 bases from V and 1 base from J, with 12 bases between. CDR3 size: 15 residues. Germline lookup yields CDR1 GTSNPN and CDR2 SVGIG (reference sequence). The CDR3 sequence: CAWRQGLLNTGELFF. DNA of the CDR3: TGTGCCTGGAGGCAGGGACTCCTGAACACCGGGGAGCTGTTTTTT.

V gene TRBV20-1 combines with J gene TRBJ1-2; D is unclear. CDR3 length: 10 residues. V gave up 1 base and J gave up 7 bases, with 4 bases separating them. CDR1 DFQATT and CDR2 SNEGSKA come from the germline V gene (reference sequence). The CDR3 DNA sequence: TGCAGTGCTAGAGGGGTTGGCTACACCTTC. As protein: CSARGVGYTF.

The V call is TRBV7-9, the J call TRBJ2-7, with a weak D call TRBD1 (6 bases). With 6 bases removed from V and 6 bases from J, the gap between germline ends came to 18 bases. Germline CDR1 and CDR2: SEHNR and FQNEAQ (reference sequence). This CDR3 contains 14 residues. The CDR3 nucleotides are TGTGCCAGCAGTTCCCGGGACACCCTCTCCGAGCAGTACTTC. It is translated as CASSSRDTLSEQYF.

CDR3 loop: CASSPDTGELFF. CDR3 bases: TGTGCCAGCAGCCCAGACACCGGGGAGCTGTTTTTT. The V and J genes are TRBV7-3 and TRBJ2-2, with D unresolved. The CDR3 consists of 12 residues. Germline CDR1 and CDR2: SGHTA and FQGTGA. V gave up 5 bases and J gave up 3 bases, with 4 bases separating them. The full variable domain, with the rest looked up from reference TRBV7-3 and TRBJ2-2, is GAGVSQTPSNKVTEKGKYVELRCDPISGHTALYWYRQSLGQGPEFLIYFQGTGAADDSGLPNDRFFAVRPEGSVSTLKIQRTERGDSAVYLCASSPDTGELFFGEGSRLTVL.

CDR3 residues: CASSPGAGSGTQYF. The DNA for the CDR3 is TGCGCCAGCAGCCCGGGGGCGGGCTCAGGTACGCAGTATTTT. This rearrangement joins TRBV4-1 to TRBJ2-3; perhaps D is TRBD1 or TRBD2 (6 bases each). Per the germline V gene, CDR1 is MGHRA and CDR2 is YSYEKL. Trimming removed 4 bases from V and 8 bases from J, with 16 bases in between. The CDR3 runs 14 residues.

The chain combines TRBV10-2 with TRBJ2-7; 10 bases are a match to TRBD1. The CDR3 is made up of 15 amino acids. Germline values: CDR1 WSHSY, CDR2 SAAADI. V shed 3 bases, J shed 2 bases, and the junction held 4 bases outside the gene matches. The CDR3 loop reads CASSDVGTGAYEQYF. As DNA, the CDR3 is TGCGCCAGCAGTGATGTAGGGACAGGGGCCTACGAGCAGTACTTC.

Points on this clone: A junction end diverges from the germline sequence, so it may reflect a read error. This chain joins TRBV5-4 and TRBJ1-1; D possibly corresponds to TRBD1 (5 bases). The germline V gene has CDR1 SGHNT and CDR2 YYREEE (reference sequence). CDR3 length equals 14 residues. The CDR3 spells CANSLHRGGTEAFF. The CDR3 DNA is TGTGCCAACAGCTTGCACCGGGGGGGGACTGAAGCTTTCTTT. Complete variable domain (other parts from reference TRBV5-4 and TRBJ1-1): ETGVTQSPTHLIKTRGQQVTLRCSSQSGHNTVSWYQQALGQGPQFIFQYYREEENGRGNFPPRFSGLQFPNYSSELNVNALELDDSALYLCANSLHRGGTEAFFGQGTRLTVV.

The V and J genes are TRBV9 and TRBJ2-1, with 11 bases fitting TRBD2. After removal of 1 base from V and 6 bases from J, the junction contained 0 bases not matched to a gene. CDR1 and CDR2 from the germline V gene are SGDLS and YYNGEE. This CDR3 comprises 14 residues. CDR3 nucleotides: TGTGCCAGCAGCGTACTAGCGGGAGGCAATGAGCAGTTCTTC. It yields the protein CASSVLAGGNEQFF.

The CDR3 protein is CAIRKTSGRAETQYF. CDR3 nucleotides: TGTGCCATCAGAAAGACTAGCGGGAGGGCAGAGACCCAGTACTTC. The chain carries TRBV10-3 and TRBJ2-5; the match to TRBD2 covers 14 bases. This CDR3 is built from 15 residues. Germline CDR1 ENHRY, CDR2 SYGVKD. Trimming cost V 6 bases and J 4 bases; bases outside gene matches: 4.

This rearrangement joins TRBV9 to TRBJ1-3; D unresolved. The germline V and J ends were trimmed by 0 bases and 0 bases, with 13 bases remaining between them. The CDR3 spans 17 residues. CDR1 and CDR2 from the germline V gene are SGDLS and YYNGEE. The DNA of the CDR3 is TGTGCCAGCAGCGTAGAGTCGGCCCCATTCTCTGGAAACACCATATATTTT. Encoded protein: CASSVESAPFSGNTIYF.

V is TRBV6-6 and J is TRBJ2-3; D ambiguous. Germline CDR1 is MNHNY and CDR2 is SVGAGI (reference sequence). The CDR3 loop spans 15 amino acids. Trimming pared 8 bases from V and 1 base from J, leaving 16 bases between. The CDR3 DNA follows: TGTGCCAGCGCCGATGGTGGTTTAGGCACAGATACGCAGTATTTT. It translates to CASADGGLGTDTQYF.

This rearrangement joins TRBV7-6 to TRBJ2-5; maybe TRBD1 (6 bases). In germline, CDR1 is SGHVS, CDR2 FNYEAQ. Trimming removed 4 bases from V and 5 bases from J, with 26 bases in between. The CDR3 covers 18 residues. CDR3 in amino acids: CASSSLTRFTGSEETQYF. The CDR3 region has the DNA TGTGCCAGCAGCTCCCTCACCCGATTTACAGGGAGTGAGGAGACCCAGTACTTC.

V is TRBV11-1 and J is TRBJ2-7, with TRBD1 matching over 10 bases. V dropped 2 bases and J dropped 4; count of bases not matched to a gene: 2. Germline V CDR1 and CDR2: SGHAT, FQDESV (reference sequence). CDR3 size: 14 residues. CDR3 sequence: CASSLTGQGYEQYF. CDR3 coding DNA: TGTGCCAGCAGCTTAACGGGACAGGGGTACGAGCAGTACTTC.

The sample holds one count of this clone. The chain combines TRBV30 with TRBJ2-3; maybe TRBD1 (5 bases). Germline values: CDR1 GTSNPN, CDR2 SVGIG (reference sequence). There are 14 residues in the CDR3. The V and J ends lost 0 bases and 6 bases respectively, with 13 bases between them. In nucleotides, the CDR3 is TGTGCCTGGAGTGTAGGGGATAACGGGGATACGCAGTATTTT. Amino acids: CAWSVGDNGDTQYF. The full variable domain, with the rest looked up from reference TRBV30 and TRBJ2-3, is SQTIHQWPATLVQPVGSPLSLECTVEGTSNPNLYWYRQAAGRGLQLLFYSVGIGQISSEVPQNLSASRPQDRQFILSSKKLLLSDSGFYLCAWSVGDNGDTQYFGPGTRLTVL.

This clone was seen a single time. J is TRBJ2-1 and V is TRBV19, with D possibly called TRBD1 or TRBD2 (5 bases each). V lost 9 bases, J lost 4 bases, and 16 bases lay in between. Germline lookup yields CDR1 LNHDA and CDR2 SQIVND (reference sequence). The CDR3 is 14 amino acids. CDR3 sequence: CARGAPEGYNEQFF. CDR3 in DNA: TGTGCCAGAGGGGCCCCCGAGGGTTACAATGAGCAGTTCTTC.

CDR3 region: CASRLNTGELFF. The DNA for the CDR3 is TGTGCCAGCCGCCTCAACACCGGGGAGCTGTTTTTT. The chain is built from TRBV2 and TRBJ2-2; no clear D gene. With 8 bases removed from V and 2 bases from J, the gap between germline ends came to 6 bases. Germline-derived CDR1 and CDR2 are SNHLY and FYNNEI. The CDR3 runs to 12 residues.